This T cell receptor (beta chain) was recovered during a study of CD8 T cells in Susac syndrome. Random hexamers served to reverse transcribe roughly 0.5 to 1 ug RNA. By means of immunoSEQ multiplex PCR, TCR beta CDR3 spanning 54 Vbeta and 13 Jbeta underwent amplification. One entry per CDR3 protein, called by TCRdb with MiXCR from the immunoSEQ multiplex PCR reads. This table holds under 200,000 distinct CDR3 sequences, roughly 92% found once. The V end lost 6 bases, the J end lost 5 bases, and 10 bases lay between the germline ends. Germline V gene sequence: CDR1 LNHDA, CDR2 SQIVND (reference sequence). The length of the CDR3 is 12 residues.

The rearrangement uses TRBV19 and TRBJ2-5; tentatively, D is TRBD1 or TRBD2 (5 bases each). The sample comprised CD4+ T cells from PBMCs. The clonotype comes from a human donor with Susac syndrome. The CDR3 coding sequence is TGTGCCAGTAGCCGATGGGGGGAGACCCAGTACTTC. Translated: CASSRWGETQYF.